This entry describes one T cell receptor (beta chain). This entry is derived from a study of OX40 agonist ivuxolimab in advanced cancers. At the level of the study: Earlier treatment with anti-PD-1, anti-PD-L1 or anti-CTLA-4 was permitted, and about 40% had received some.

The ends were cut back, 7 bases at V and 4 bases at J, with 5 bases in the middle. The germline CDR1 and CDR2 sequences are SNHLY and FYNNEI. The CDR3 runs 11 residues. TCRdb keeps only in-frame clones here, not all; method: immunoSEQ multiplex PCR. The sample has more than 60,000 clones, roughly nine tenths seen once. The chain carries TRBV2 and TRBJ2-1, with D maybe TRBD2 (5 bases). The input for sequencing was CD4+ or CD8+ T cells sorted from blood, taken in a trial of the OX40 agonist ivuxolimab. The TCR comes from an adult with an advanced solid tumor such as melanoma, head and neck, liver or kidney cancer. The CDR3 DNA sequence: TGTGCCAGCACGGGGTACAATGAGCAGTTCTTC. This translates into CASTGYNEQFF.